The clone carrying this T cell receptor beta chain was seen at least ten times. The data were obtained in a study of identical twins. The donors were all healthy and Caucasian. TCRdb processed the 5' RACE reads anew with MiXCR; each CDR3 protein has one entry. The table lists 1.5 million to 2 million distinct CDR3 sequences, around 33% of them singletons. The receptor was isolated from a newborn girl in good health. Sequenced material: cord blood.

CDR3 nucleotides: TGTGCCAGCAGCCAAGCCCCCTGGAACAATGAGCAGTTCTTC. Translated: CASSQAPWNNEQFF. The genes are TRBV14 and TRBJ2-1, with D hard to call. In germline, CDR1 is SGHDN, CDR2 FVKESK. The CDR3 sequence is 14 residues long. With 1 base removed from V and 5 bases from J, the gap between germline ends came to 9 bases.